Reported below is one TCR beta chain. The antigen remains undetermined. TCRdb keeps only in-frame clones here, not all; method: immunoSEQ multiplex PCR. The sample has over 400,000 clones; about 90% are singletons. This sample is drawn from a study of Ad26.COV2.S vaccination and SARS-CoV-2 variants. Turning to the study itself: Once, or twice with 56 days between doses, Ad26.COV2.S was given intramuscularly.

Study findings and constraints: Total T cell responses were possibly underestimated by TCR breadth and depth analyses. Measurement of non-spike TCR breadth gave similar results in vaccine and placebo recipients.

The CDR3 is made up of 17 amino acids. V was shortened by 0 bases and J by 0 bases, with 15 bases between the two germline ends. Germline V gene lookup returns CDR1 SQVTM and CDR2 ANQGSEA. Documented treatment: some 20 received Ad26.COV2.S at low or high dose, single or two shots; about 5 received placebo; per-sample allocation not given. The samples date from day 63 after the first vaccine or placebo injection. The sequence derives from a person aged 18-65 years who received the Ad26.COV2.S COVID-19 vaccine or a placebo. The rearrangement links TRBV29-1 to TRBJ2-1; D could derive from TRBD1 or TRBD2 (7 bases each). Sequencing was performed on peripheral blood, taken in a trial of Ad26.COV2.S vaccine versus placebo. CDR3 in DNA: TGCAGCGTTGAAGAAGCGGGACAGTTTTACTCCTACAATGAGCAGTTCTTC. Amino acid sequence: CSVEEAGQFYSYNEQFF.